Listed below are T cell receptor beta chains from one sample, sequenced in a study of shared clonotypes between healthy human individuals. The protocol was immunoSEQ multiplex PCR, while the TCRdb copy is restricted to in-frame clones and leaves out a portion. The sample shows about 230,000 clones, 50% to 75% of them seen only once. The source material was memory CD4+ T cells sorted from blood. The source of these receptors is a man aged 30-40 years in good health. The CDR3 runs from the conserved cysteine through the conserved F or W. The D gene is left open where the match is weak. Size tells how often a clone was seen (once, few, many) or the class of an expanded clone, and some rows leave it out.

cdr3_aa cdr3_nt d_call clone_size j_call v_call
CASRQGARNTDTQYF TGTGCCAGCAGGCAGGGGGCGCGGAACACAGATACGCAGTATTTT TRBD1 once TRBJ2-3 TRBV2
CASSPRPEKMFF TGTGCCAGCAGCCCCCGTCCTGAAAAGATGTTCTTC NA few TRBJ2-1 TRBV7-9
CASGTSVYNEQFF TGTGCCAGCGGGACTAGCGTATACAATGAGCAGTTCTTC TRBD2 once TRBJ2-1 TRBV25-1
CASSLNRDQSYEQYF TGTGCCAGTAGCTTGAATCGGGACCAGTCCTACGAGCAGTACTTC NA NA TRBJ2-7 TRBV19
CASSRGQGADGAFF TGTGCCAGCAGCCGGGGACAGGGGGCAGATGGGGCTTTCTTT TRBD1 NA TRBJ1-1 TRBV7-3
CASSQDLGQGRYKSNQPQHF TGCGCCAGCAGCCAAGATCTGGGACAGGGGAGGTATAAGAGCAATCAGCCCCAGCATTTT TRBD1 NA TRBJ1-5 TRBV4-1
CASSLDWDDYGYTF TGTGCCAGCAGCTTAGATTGGGACGATTATGGCTACACCTTC NA NA TRBJ1-2 TRBV7-2
CASSLPGQETQYF TGTGCCAGCAGTTTACCAGGTCAAGAGACCCAGTACTTC NA NA TRBJ2-5 TRBV27
CAISRSNDQPQHF TGTGCCATCAGCCGATCGAATGATCAGCCCCAGCATTTT NA NA TRBJ1-5 TRBV10-3
CASSYGDRSYNEQFF TGTGCCAGCAGTTACGGCGACAGGAGTTACAATGAGCAGTTCTTC NA NA TRBJ2-1 TRBV28
CASSPLANQYQETQYF TGTGCCAGCTCACCCCTAGCGAACCAGTACCAAGAGACCCAGTACTTC NA NA TRBJ2-5 TRBV18
CASSKVRGEQFF TGTGCCAGCAGCAAAGTCCGGGGTGAGCAGTTCTTC NA few TRBJ2-1 TRBV21-1
CASSPGQGQETQYF TGTGCCAGCTCACCGGGACAGGGACAAGAGACCCAGTACTTC TRBD1 NA TRBJ2-5 TRBV18
CASSLYMELYEQYF TGTGCCAGCAGCTTGTATATGGAATTGTACGAGCAGTACTTC NA NA TRBJ2-7 TRBV5-4
CASSPSGRGRSYEQYF TGTGCCAGCAGCCCTTCCGGGCGCGGACGGTCATACGAGCAGTACTTC NA few TRBJ2-7 TRBV7-8
CASRTGGAATEAFF TGTGCCAGCAGAACAGGGGGCGCGGCCACTGAAGCTTTCTTT TRBD1 few TRBJ1-1 TRBV7-3
CASSLGQSYEQYF TGCGCCAGCAGCTTGGGACAATCCTACGAGCAGTACTTC NA NA TRBJ2-7 TRBV5-1
CASSPSDYVGNEQFF TGTGCCAGCAGCCCTTCAGACTACGTGGGAAATGAGCAGTTCTTC NA few TRBJ2-1 TRBV7-6
CASSIGGRVNEQFF TGTGCCAGTAGTATAGGCGGGAGGGTCAATGAGCAGTTCTTC TRBD2 NA TRBJ2-1 TRBV19
CASSLGLAGGTDTQYF TGTGCCAGCAGCTTGGGGCTAGCGGGAGGCACAGATACGCAGTATTTT TRBD2 NA TRBJ2-3 TRBV5-4
CASSLDATSEKLFF TGCGCCAGCAGCTTGGACGCGACGAGCGAAAAACTGTTTTTT NA NA TRBJ1-4 TRBV5-1
CASRREAGGGTDTQYF TGCGCCAGCAGACGCGAAGCGGGAGGGGGCACAGATACGCAGTATTTT TRBD2 NA TRBJ2-3 TRBV5-1
CASSQALSVGVGELFF TGCGCCAGCAGCCAAGCCCTAAGCGTCGGTGTCGGGGAGCTGTTTTTT NA NA TRBJ2-2 TRBV4-1
CASRKGGNEKLFF TGTGCCAGCAGAAAAGGGGGGAATGAAAAACTGTTTTTT NA few TRBJ1-4 TRBV2
CASSVDLAGGPGGELFF TGTGCCAGCAGCGTAGACTTAGCGGGAGGGCCGGGCGGGGAGCTGTTTTTT TRBD2 NA TRBJ2-2 TRBV9
CASSERYGYTF TGTGCCAGCAGTGAACGCTATGGCTACACCTTC NA NA TRBJ1-2 TRBV2
CASSPLAGGPFGQYF TGTGCCAGTAGTCCACTAGCGGGAGGGCCGTTTGGGCAGTATTTT TRBD2 NA TRBJ2-3 TRBV19
CASSLDLGQPQHF TGCGCCAGCAGCTTAGACCTGGGGCAGCCCCAGCATTTT NA NA TRBJ1-5 TRBV5-1
CASSPRTSGVSTDTQYF TGCGCCAGCAGCCCTCGGACTAGCGGGGTTAGCACAGATACGCAGTATTTT TRBD2 NA TRBJ2-3 TRBV5-1
CASSLSTGLEAFF TGTGCCAGCAGTTTATCGACAGGTCTAGAAGCTTTCTTT NA NA TRBJ1-1 TRBV27
CASEIVPNTGELFF TGTGCCAGCGAGATCGTTCCGAACACCGGGGAGCTGTTTTTT NA NA TRBJ2-2 TRBV7-9
CASSEGRGTNEKLFF TGTGCCAGCAGTGAGGGACGGGGCACTAATGAAAAACTGTTTTTT NA NA TRBJ1-4 TRBV2
CASSLEGRAGFYEQYF TGTGCCAGCAGCTTAGAAGGGAGGGCGGGATTCTACGAGCAGTACTTC TRBD2 once TRBJ2-7 TRBV7-8
CATSRDRGAAGGQNTQYF TGTGCCACCAGCAGAGATAGGGGGGCGGCGGGAGGGCAAAATACGCAGTATTTT TRBD2 NA TRBJ2-3 TRBV15
CASSPGTGPYEQYF TGTGCCAGCAGCCCCGGGACAGGGCCCTACGAGCAGTACTTC TRBD1 NA TRBJ2-7 TRBV9
CATSRDMREGDTQYF TGTGCCACCAGCAGAGATATGAGGGAGGGAGATACGCAGTATTTT TRBD2 NA TRBJ2-3 TRBV15
CASSPGLSGNTIYF TGTGCCAGCAGCCCCGGGCTCTCTGGAAACACCATATATTTT NA NA TRBJ1-3 TRBV7-9
CATSGQTNYGYTF TGTGCCACCTCGGGGCAGACCAACTATGGCTACACCTTC NA few TRBJ1-2 TRBV9
CASSLIGDRRSYEQYF TGCGCCAGCAGCTTAATTGGGGACAGGAGGTCCTACGAGCAGTACTTC TRBD1 NA TRBJ2-7 TRBV5-1
CAISLGRINTEAFF TGTGCCATCAGCTTGGGACGGATCAACACTGAAGCTTTCTTT NA NA TRBJ1-1 TRBV10-3